Sequencing of this T cell receptor (beta chain) was carried out in a study of T-cell reconstitution after alpha-beta-depleted transplantation in children. Study conclusions and caveats: Alpha-beta T cells present about two months after transplant were reported to originate from several hundred expanded graft clones.

A word on this clonotype: Its antigen is not known.

Germline CDR1 reads SGHTA; CDR2 reads FQGNSA. The J segment lost 6 bases and the V segment lost 6 bases, leaving 6 bases of the junction unmatched. This CDR3 comprises 14 residues. It was with unique molecular identifiers that the TCRbeta library was prepared. TCRdb used MiXCR to reprocess the PCR reads, holding one entry per CDR3 protein. The sample includes around 800,000 distinct CDR3 sequences, 16% of them seen just once. The chain uses TRBV7-2 and TRBJ2-2; 8 bases agree with TRBD1. Sample: PBMCs, mostly from graft donor cells, taken 360 days after TCRalphabeta/CD19-depleted stem cell transplant. This sequence was found in a male patient younger than 18 who had a stem cell transplant for acute lymphoblastic leukemia, so the T cells may come from the graft donor. CDR3: CASSFRQGSGELFF. DNA of the CDR3: TGTGCCAGCAGTTTTCGACAGGGGTCCGGGGAGCTGTTTTTT.